Included here is one T cell receptor beta chain sequence, with context. Its antigen is still unknown. Only one heparinised blood draw was taken per donor, and its volume averaged about 120 mL. The data are from a study of beta chain features in type 1 diabetes. General study results and limits: When VDJ junctions were examined, type 1 diabetes patients showed fewer insertions and more deletions. TCRB CDR3s from Type 1 diabetes patients were moderately but significantly shorter in all four CD4+ subsets.

The V segment lost 3 bases and the J segment 7 bases; nucleotides outside the gene matches: 10. The germline V gene encodes CDR1 GTSNPN and CDR2 SVGIG (reference sequence). The CDR3 covers 15 residues. Expressed TCRB transcripts were sequenced because the isolated RNA had all been reverse transcribed beforehand. Sequencing was performed with immunoSEQ multiplex PCR; in TCRdb, only in-frame clones are kept and a portion is missing. Found here are 250,000 to 300,000 clones, around 24% of them singletons; the top ten hold approximately 0.011%. This clonotype was sampled from a young woman with type 1 diabetes. V gene TRBV30 combines with J gene TRBJ1-4, with 8 bases aligning to TRBD1. The sample consisted of naive CD4+ T cells from blood. CDR3: CAWRSQGAKGEKLFF. CDR3 bases: TGTGCCTGGAGGTCGCAGGGGGCAAAGGGTGAAAAACTGTTTTTT.